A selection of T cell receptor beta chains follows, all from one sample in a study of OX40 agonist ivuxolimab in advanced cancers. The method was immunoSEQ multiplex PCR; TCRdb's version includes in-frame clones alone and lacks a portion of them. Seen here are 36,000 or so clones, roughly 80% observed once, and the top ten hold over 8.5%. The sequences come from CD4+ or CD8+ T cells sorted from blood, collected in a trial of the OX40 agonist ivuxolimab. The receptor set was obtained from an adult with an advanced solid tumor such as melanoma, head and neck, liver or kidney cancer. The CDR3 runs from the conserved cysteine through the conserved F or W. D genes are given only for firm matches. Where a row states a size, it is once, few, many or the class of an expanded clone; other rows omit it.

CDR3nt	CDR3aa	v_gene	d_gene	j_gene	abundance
TGTGCCAGCAGCTTACCTGAAAACGCGTTCTATGGCTACACCTTC	CASSLPENAFYGYTF	TRBV5-8	-	TRBJ1-2	-
TGTGCCAGCAGCCAAGAGGGGGGGGCCAGGGGAACTGCGCAGTATTTT	CASSQEGGARGTAQYF	TRBV14	-	TRBJ2-3	-
TGTGCCAGCAGTGACCCGACAGTTGATAGCAATCAGCCCCAGCATTTT	CASSDPTVDSNQPQHF	TRBV6-4	-	TRBJ1-5	-
TGCGCCAGCAGCTTTGATGAAAAACTGTTTTTT	CASSFDEKLFF	TRBV5-1	-	TRBJ1-4	once
TGTGCCATCAGCGAGGGACAGGGGTTCACCGGGGAGCTGTTTTTT	CAISEGQGFTGELFF	TRBV10-3	TRBD1	TRBJ2-2	-
TGTGCCAGCTCACCCTTGGACAGATACGAGCAGTACTTC	CASSPLDRYEQYF	TRBV18	-	TRBJ2-7	-
TGCGCCAGCAGCTTGGCAGATAGCGTATTCATCTCCTACGAGCAGTACTTC	CASSLADSVFISYEQYF	TRBV5-1	-	TRBJ2-7	-
TGTGCCAGCAGCAACAAAGGACAGCTCTATGGCTACACCTTC	CASSNKGQLYGYTF	TRBV6-1	-	TRBJ1-2	few
TGTGCCAGCAGCTTTACAGGCATCGACGAGCAGTACTTC	CASSFTGIDEQYF	TRBV7-3	-	TRBJ2-7	-
TGTGCCAGCAGTCCGGAAGTGACAGGGACCAATTCACCCCTCCACTTT	CASSPEVTGTNSPLHF	TRBV27	TRBD1	TRBJ1-6	-
TGTGCCAGCAGTCGACAGGGTACGTTTAACTCACCCCTCCACTTT	CASSRQGTFNSPLHF	TRBV28	TRBD1	TRBJ1-6	-
TGCGCCAGCAGCCGTGGACAGAAGAACACCGGGGAGCTGTTTTTT	CASSRGQKNTGELFF	TRBV5-1	-	TRBJ2-2	-
TGCGCCAGCAGATCTGGACGGGAAAATTCACCCCTCCACTTT	CASRSGRENSPLHF	TRBV5-1	-	TRBJ1-6	-
TGTGCCAGCAGTCCCGTCCCCGTTGGAAAACTGTTTTTT	CASSPVPVGKLFF	TRBV27	-	TRBJ1-4	few
TGCAGTGCTAGCCGCTTCAATGAGCAGTTCTTC	CSASRFNEQFF	TRBV20-1	-	TRBJ2-1	once
TGTGCCAGCAGAGGCAGGACAGCGGATAATTCACCCCTCCACTTT	CASRGRTADNSPLHF	TRBV6-1	-	TRBJ1-6	-
TGTGCCAGCAGTTCGGGACAGGGTTCACTCTACGAGCAGTACTTC	CASSSGQGSLYEQYF	TRBV27	TRBD1	TRBJ2-7	once
TGTGCCTGGAGTGTGAAATCCTCTGGAAACACCATATATTTT	CAWSVKSSGNTIYF	TRBV30	-	TRBJ1-3	-
TGTGCCAGCAGTTTGGGGCAGGGTGGAAACACCATATATTTT	CASSLGQGGNTIYF	TRBV28	-	TRBJ1-3	-
TGCGCCAGCAGCTTGCGGGCGGGGAGCACAGATACGCAGTATTTT	CASSLRAGSTDTQYF	TRBV5-1	-	TRBJ2-3	-